This T cell receptor beta chain emerged from a study of post-analysis software for immune sequencing data. Findings of the study overall: The five TRBV segments detected at higher frequency in patients than in controls included TRBV5-6, TRBV5-1 and TRBV20-1.

Incorporated into the TCR beta cDNA libraries were unique molecular identifiers, which served to reduce PCR and sequencing biases. Each CDR3 protein gets one entry after TCRdb re-called the PCR reads with MiXCR. Of about 620,000 distinct CDR3 sequences in the sample, 44% are singletons; the top ten hold approximately 1.7%. Trimming took 5 bases from V and 4 from J, leaving 17 bases between them. The germline CDR1 and CDR2 sequences are MNHNY and SVGAGI (reference sequence). CDR3 length: 15 amino acids. Concerning this clonotype: As yet, its antigen is unknown.

The clonotype originates from a girl aged 10 to 17 with multiple sclerosis. The chain carries TRBV6-6 and TRBJ1-2; D is uncertain. The sequencing input was blood. The CDR3 nucleotides read TGTGCCAGCAGTCAACACAGAGGGCTCGGCTATGGCTACACCTTC. Translated: CASSQHRGLGYGYTF.